A selection of T cell receptor beta chains follows, all from one sample in a study of OX40 agonist ivuxolimab in advanced cancers. Profiling relied on immunoSEQ multiplex PCR, and the TCRdb table lists in-frame clones only, not all of them. The data contain 55,000 to 85,000 clones, 85% of them singletons. The sequenced sample was CD4+ or CD8+ T cells sorted from blood, obtained in a trial of the OX40 agonist ivuxolimab. The origin of the receptors is an adult with an advanced solid tumor such as melanoma, head and neck, liver or kidney cancer. Each CDR3 is given without its conserved first and last residue. The D gene is left open where the match is weak.

V gene	D gene	J gene	CDR3 protein
TRBV7-2	.	TRBJ1-5	ASSPLALQPQH
TRBV6-5	.	TRBJ1-6	ASSYWDPSNSPLH
TRBV5-1	.	TRBJ1-6	ASSTNPNSPLH
TRBV18	TRBD2	TRBJ2-7	ASSPAGGPHEQY
TRBV15	.	TRBJ1-3	ATSRDVGRNTIY
TRBV7-9	.	TRBJ1-1	ASSLSQGWNTEAF
TRBV7-2	TRBD1	TRBJ1-2	ASSLGQGYGYT
TRBV2	TRBD1	TRBJ1-2	ASSERGQGQGYT
TRBV5-4	.	TRBJ2-3	ASSSTPRQSWADTQY
TRBV7-2	.	TRBJ1-5	ASRPRGGNQPQH
TRBV5-5	.	TRBJ1-3	ASSLFKGIEGNTIY
TRBV18	.	TRBJ1-1	ASSLDSVPEAF
TRBV5-6	.	TRBJ2-7	ASSLDRAYEQY
TRBV19	.	TRBJ1-3	ASSNPQAPGNTIY
TRBV6-5	.	TRBJ1-6	ATVSLAYNSPLH
TRBV6-1	TRBD1	TRBJ1-1	ASSDAGGAGTEAF
TRBV5-1	.	TRBJ2-3	ASSPDRPDTQY
TRBV7-2	.	TRBJ1-2	ASSFRSYGYT
TRBV9	TRBD1	TRBJ1-2	ASSPRQGNYGYT
TRBV11-2	.	TRBJ2-1	ASSLDLQGGSYNEQF
TRBV19	.	TRBJ1-5	ASRRTVSNQPQH
TRBV18	.	TRBJ1-1	ASSLRTGNTEAF
TRBV19	.	TRBJ1-2	ASSTPDRSSRGYT
TRBV19	TRBD1	TRBJ1-2	ASSKNRGPNYGYT
TRBV7-2	.	TRBJ2-5	ASSLYRGIRETQY
TRBV28	.	TRBJ2-7	ASSFLVYEQY
TRBV6-6	.	TRBJ1-1	ASSYPYRANTEAF
TRBV5-1	TRBD1	TRBJ1-3	ASSSQTGTVPGNTIY
TRBV4-3	.	TRBJ1-1	ASSQGPGTWGTEAF